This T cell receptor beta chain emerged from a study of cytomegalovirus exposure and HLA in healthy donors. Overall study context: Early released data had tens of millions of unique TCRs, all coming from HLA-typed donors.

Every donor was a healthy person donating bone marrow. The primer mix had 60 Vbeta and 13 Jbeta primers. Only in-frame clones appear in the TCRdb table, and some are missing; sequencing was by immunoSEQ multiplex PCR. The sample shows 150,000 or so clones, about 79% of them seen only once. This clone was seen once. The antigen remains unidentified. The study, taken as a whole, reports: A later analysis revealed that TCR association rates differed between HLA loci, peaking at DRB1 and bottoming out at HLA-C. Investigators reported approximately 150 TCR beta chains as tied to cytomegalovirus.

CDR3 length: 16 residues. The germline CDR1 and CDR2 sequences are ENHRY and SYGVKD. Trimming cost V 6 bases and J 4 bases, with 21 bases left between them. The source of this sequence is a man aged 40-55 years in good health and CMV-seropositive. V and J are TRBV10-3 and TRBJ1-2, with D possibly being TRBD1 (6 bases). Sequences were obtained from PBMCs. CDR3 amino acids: CAIREKAGAWGYGYTF. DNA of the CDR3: TGTGCCATCAGAGAGAAGGCGGGGGCATGGGGCTATGGCTACACCTTC.